The present T cell receptor (beta chain) was sequenced within a study of technical replicates of blood from a few donors. Produced via immunoSEQ multiplex PCR; TCRdb's table is partial and in-frame only. This table has approximately 80,000 clones, roughly nine tenths appearing once. V gave up 3 bases and J gave up 5 bases, with 10 bases separating them. CDR3 size: 13 residues. Looked up from germline, CDR1 is MNHNS and CDR2 is SASEGT. V and J are TRBV6-1 and TRBJ1-2; D gene unclear. What was sequenced was T cells isolated from PBMCs. The sequence was obtained from a human donor in good health. The CDR3 DNA is TGTGCCAGCAGTGAGGCCCCGGGATATGGCTACACCTTC. Translating gives CASSEAPGYGYTF.